The source of this T cell receptor beta chain is a study of T cells after yellow fever vaccination. Regarding the study as a whole: On re-exposure, the response was weaker but peaked faster, at day 5 versus 15. The presence of abundant clonotypes contaminating from the bulk population was possible in FACS-sorted repertoires.

The CDR3 length is 15 residues. With 3 bases removed from V and 2 bases from J, the gap between germline ends came to 13 bases. Germline V gene sequence: CDR1 KGHSH, CDR2 LQKENI. In this sample, this clonotype turned up many times. Its antigen is unidentified. 5'RACE template switching added a universal primer site and UMIs to TCR cDNA. Using its own MiXCR run on the 5' RACE reads, TCRdb lists one record per CDR3 protein. The sample lists roughly 520,000 distinct CDR3 sequences, roughly a fifth seen once, with roughly a sixth in the top ten. The TCR was taken from a man younger than 30 who received the YFV17D yellow fever vaccine. The V and J genes are TRBV18 and TRBJ1-2; D not resolved. The specimen was PBMCs, collected approximately 22 days after the first yellow fever vaccination. The CDR3 coding sequence is TGTGCCAGCTCACCTCCGATGATGCCCAACTATGGCTACACCTTC. This codes for CASSPPMMPNYGYTF.